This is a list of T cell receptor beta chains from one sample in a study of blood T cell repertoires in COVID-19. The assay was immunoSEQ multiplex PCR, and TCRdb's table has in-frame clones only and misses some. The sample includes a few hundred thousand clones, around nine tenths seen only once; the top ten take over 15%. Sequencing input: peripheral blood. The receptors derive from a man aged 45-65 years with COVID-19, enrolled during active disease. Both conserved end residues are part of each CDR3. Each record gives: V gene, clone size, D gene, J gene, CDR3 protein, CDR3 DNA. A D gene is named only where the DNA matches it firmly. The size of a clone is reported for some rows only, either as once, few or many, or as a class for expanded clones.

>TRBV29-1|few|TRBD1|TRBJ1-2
CSVGTGDYGYTF
TGCAGCGTTGGGACAGGGGACTATGGCTACACCTTC
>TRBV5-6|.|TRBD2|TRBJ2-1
CASSGASGGYNEQFF
TGTGCCAGCAGCGGGGCTAGCGGGGGGTACAATGAGCAGTTCTTC
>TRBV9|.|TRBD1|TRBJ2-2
CASGTGANTGELFF
TGTGCCAGCGGGACAGGGGCGAACACCGGGGAGCTGTTTTTT
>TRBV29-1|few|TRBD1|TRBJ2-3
CSVSDAGGSDTQYF
TGCAGCGTTTCCGACGCAGGGGGCTCAGATACGCAGTATTTT
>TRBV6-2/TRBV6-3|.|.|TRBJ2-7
CASSDSYEQYF
TGTGCCAGCAGTGACAGCTACGAGCAGTACTTC
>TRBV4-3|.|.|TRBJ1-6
CASSQAGGSYNSPLHF
TGCGCCAGCAGCCAAGCCGGGGGCTCCTATAATTCACCCCTCCACTTT
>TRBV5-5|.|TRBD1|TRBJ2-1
CASSLQGASYNEQFF
TGTGCCAGCAGCTTGCAGGGGGCATCCTACAATGAGCAGTTCTTC
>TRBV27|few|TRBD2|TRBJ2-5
CASSYSSGGQQETQYF
TGTGCCAGCAGTTACTCTAGCGGGGGGCAGCAAGAGACCCAGTACTTC
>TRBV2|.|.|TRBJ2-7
CASTRTASSYEQYF
TGTGCCAGCACCCGGACAGCGAGCTCCTACGAGCAGTACTTC
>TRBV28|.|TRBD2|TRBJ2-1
CASSFRAGGPSIHNEQFF
TGTGCCAGCAGTTTCAGGGCGGGGGGGCCTTCAATACACAATGAGCAGTTCTTC
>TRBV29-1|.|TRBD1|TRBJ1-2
CSVRGLSGYTF
TGCAGCGTCAGGGGGCTGAGCGGCTACACCTTC
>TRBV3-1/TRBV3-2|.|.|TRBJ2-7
CASSQGGGAEIYEQYF
TGTGCCAGCAGCCAAGGAGGGGGGGCGGAGATCTACGAGCAGTACTTC
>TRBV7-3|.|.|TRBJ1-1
CASSPTPGATEAFF
TGTGCCAGCAGCCCCACCCCAGGGGCTACTGAAGCTTTCTTT
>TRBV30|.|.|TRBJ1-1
CAWATGLDTEAFF
TGTGCCTGGGCTACAGGGCTGGACACTGAAGCTTTCTTT
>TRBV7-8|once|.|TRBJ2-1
CASSVGGAGGSYNEQFF
TGTGCCAGCAGCGTAGGGGGCGCGGGAGGCTCCTACAATGAGCAGTTCTTC
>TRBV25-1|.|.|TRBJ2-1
CASSERSRGWTYNEQFF
TGTGCCAGCAGTGAAAGGTCCCGGGGGTGGACCTACAATGAGCAGTTCTTC
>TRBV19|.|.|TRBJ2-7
CASKQEGDSSYEQYF
TGTGCCAGTAAGCAGGAGGGGGACAGCTCCTACGAGCAGTACTTC
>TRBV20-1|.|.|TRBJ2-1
CSARSLLVEFF
TGCAGTGCTAGATCCCTACTAGTGGAGTTCTTC
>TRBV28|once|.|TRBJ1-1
CAAERAGYAEAFF
TGTGCCGCAGAAAGGGCGGGTTATGCTGAAGCTTTCTTT
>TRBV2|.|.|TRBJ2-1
CASWREGADEQFF
TGTGCCAGCTGGCGGGAAGGGGCCGATGAGCAGTTCTTC
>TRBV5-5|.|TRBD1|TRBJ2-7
CASRTQQGAIVEQYF
TGTGCCAGCAGGACGCAACAGGGGGCGATCGTCGAGCAGTACTTC
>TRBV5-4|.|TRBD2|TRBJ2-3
CASSPTSGARTDTQYF
TGTGCCAGCAGCCCTACTAGCGGAGCCAGGACAGATACGCAGTATTTT
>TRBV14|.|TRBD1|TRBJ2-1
CASSYDTGGPSSYNEQFF
TGTGCCAGCAGCTACGACACAGGGGGTCCCAGCTCCTACAATGAGCAGTTCTTC
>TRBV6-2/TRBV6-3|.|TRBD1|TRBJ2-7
CASSSETGREQYF
TGTGCCAGCAGTTCCGAGACAGGGCGAGAGCAGTACTTC
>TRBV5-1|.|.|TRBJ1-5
CASSSGNNQPQHF
TGCGCCAGCAGCTCGGGTAACAATCAGCCCCAGCATTTT
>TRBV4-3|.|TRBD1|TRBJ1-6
CASSQHRQGNNSPLHF
TGCGCCAGCAGCCAACACCGACAGGGTAATAATTCACCCCTCCACTTT
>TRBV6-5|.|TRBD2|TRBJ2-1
CASMVGGGAYNEQFF
TGTGCCAGCATGGTCGGCGGGGGGGCCTACAATGAGCAGTTCTTC
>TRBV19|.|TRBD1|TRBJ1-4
CASSTGWDEKLFF
TGTGCCAGTTCGACAGGGTGGGATGAAAAACTGTTTTTT
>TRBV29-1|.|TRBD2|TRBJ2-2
CSVGPHRGGGGTGELFF
TGCAGCGTGGGGCCCCACCGGGGGGGCGGGGGCACCGGGGAGCTGTTTTTT
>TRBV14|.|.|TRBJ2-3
CASRAGVSTDTQYF
TGTGCCAGCAGGGCCGGGGTTAGCACAGATACGCAGTATTTT
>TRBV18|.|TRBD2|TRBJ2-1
CASSPSLAGGYNEQFF
TGTGCCAGCTCACCGTCTTTAGCGGGGGGCTACAATGAGCAGTTCTTC
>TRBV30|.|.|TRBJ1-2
CAWSRFYGYTF
TGTGCCTGGAGCAGATTCTATGGCTACACCTTC
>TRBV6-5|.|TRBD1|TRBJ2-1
CASSSSTGLYGEQFF
TGTGCCAGCAGTTCCTCGACAGGGTTATATGGTGAGCAGTTCTTC
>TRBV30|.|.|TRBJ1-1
CAWSVRGFAEAFF
TGTGCCTGGAGTGTACGGGGTTTCGCTGAAGCTTTCTTT
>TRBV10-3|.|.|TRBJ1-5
CAISEEYSNQPQHF
TGTGCCATCAGTGAAGAGTATTCCAATCAGCCCCAGCATTTT
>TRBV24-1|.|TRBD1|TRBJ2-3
CATSDLYRGDTQYF
TGTGCCACCAGTGATTTATACAGGGGTGATACGCAGTATTTT
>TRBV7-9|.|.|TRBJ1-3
CASSSGDTIYF
TGTGCCAGCAGCTCCGGGGACACCATATATTTT
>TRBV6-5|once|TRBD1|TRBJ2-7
CASSSPGQGYYEQYF
TGTGCCAGCAGCTCACCGGGACAGGGATACTACGAGCAGTACTTC
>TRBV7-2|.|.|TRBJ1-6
CASSLVPGSNSPLHF
TGTGCCAGCAGCTTAGTTCCAGGGTCAAATTCACCCCTCCACTTT
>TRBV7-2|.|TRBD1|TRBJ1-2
CASSPTGRIGYTF
TGTGCCAGCAGCCCGACAGGGAGGATAGGCTACACCTTC
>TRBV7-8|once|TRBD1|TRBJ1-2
CASRSRTGSNYGYTF
TGTGCCAGCAGATCCAGGACAGGGTCGAACTATGGCTACACCTTC
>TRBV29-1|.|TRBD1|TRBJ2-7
CSVVRTGVDEQYF
TGCAGCGTTGTAAGAACAGGGGTTGACGAGCAGTACTTC
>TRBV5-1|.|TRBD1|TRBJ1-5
CASSLVPGQGQPQHF
TGCGCCAGCAGCTTGGTCCCGGGACAGGGGCAGCCCCAGCATTTT
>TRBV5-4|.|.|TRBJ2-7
CASSQQPGDYEQYF
TGTGCCAGCTCTCAACAACCGGGGGACTACGAGCAGTACTTC
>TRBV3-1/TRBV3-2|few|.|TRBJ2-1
CASSQLQGSYNEQFF
TGTGCCAGCAGCCAACTACAGGGTTCCTACAATGAGCAGTTCTTC
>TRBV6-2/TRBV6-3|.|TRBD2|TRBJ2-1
CASSSLLAGGYNEQFF
TGTGCCAGCAGTTCTCTACTAGCGGGGGGTTACAATGAGCAGTTCTTC
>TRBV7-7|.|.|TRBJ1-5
CASSLVGTGCGNQPQHF
TGTGCTAGCAGCTTAGTCGGAACAGGGTGTGGCAATCAGCCCCAGCATTTT
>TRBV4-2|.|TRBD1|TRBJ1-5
CASSRNLGQGENQPQHF
TGTGCCAGCAGCCGAAACCTTGGACAGGGGGAGAACCAGCCCCAGCATTTT
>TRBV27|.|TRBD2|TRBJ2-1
CASSLSGGNEQFF
TGTGCCAGCAGTTTGTCGGGGGGTAATGAGCAGTTCTTC
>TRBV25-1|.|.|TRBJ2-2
CASMEAVTGELFF
TGTGCCAGCATGGAGGCGGTCACCGGGGAGCTGTTTTTT
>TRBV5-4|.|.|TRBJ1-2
CASSLDVLANYGYTF
TGTGCCAGCAGCTTGGATGTACTAGCTAACTATGGCTACACCTTC
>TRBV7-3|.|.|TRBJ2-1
CASRVGLNNEQFF
TGTGCCAGCAGGGTTGGACTAAACAATGAGCAGTTCTTC
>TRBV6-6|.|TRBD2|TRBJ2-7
CASSKLAGPYEQYF
TGTGCCAGCAGTAAGCTAGCGGGACCGTACGAGCAGTACTTC
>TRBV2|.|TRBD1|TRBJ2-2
CASSEAGTGNTGELFF
TGTGCCAGCAGTGAAGCAGGGACAGGGAACACCGGGGAGCTGTTTTTT
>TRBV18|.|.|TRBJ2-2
CASSQSNTGELFF
TGTGCCAGCTCTCAGTCGAACACCGGGGAGCTGTTTTTT
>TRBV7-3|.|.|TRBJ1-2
CASSLGTGGYTF
TGTGCCAGCAGCTTGGGTACGGGTGGCTACACCTTC
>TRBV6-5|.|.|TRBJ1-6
CASRHGGALHF
TGTGCCAGCAGACATGGGGGGGCCCTCCACTTT
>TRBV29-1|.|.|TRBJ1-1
CSVALSGQTSGTEAFF
TGCAGCGTTGCCCTTTCGGGACAAACCTCTGGGACTGAAGCTTTCTTT
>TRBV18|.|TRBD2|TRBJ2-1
CASSPWLAGENEQFF
TGTGCCAGCTCACCGTGGCTAGCGGGAGAGAATGAGCAGTTCTTC